This T cell receptor (beta chain) was identified in a study of Ad26.COV2.S vaccination and SARS-CoV-2 variants. Study overall: Sample donor was a member of the COV1001 Ad26.COV2.S trial arm. Administration of Ad26.COV2.S was intramuscular, either once or twice 56 days apart. General study results and limits: Vaccine recipients surpassed placebo recipients in spike-specific TCR breadth.

Treatment defined: roughly 18 received Ad26.COV2.S at low or high dose, single or two shots; roughly five received placebo; per-sample allocation not given. Sampling was performed 63 days after the first vaccine or placebo injection. The germline CDR1 and CDR2 sequences are MNHEY and SVGAGI. This CDR3 has 15 residues. V shed 0 bases, J shed 5 bases, and the junction held 5 bases outside the gene matches. In regard to this clone: Antigen specificity is unknown.

The method was immunoSEQ multiplex PCR; TCRdb's version includes in-frame clones alone and lacks a portion of them. Among roughly 350,000 clones listed, around 88% were seen once. This chain uses TRBV6-5 with TRBJ2-5; the match to TRBD1 covers 8 bases. The clonotype was recovered from a person between 18 and 65 years old who received the Ad26.COV2.S COVID-19 vaccine or a placebo. The sequencing used peripheral blood, collected in a trial of Ad26.COV2.S vaccine versus placebo. CDR3 bases: TGTGCCAGCAGTTACTCGACTACAGGGGGTGAGACCCAGTACTTC. This translates into CASSYSTTGGETQYF.